This record looks at one T cell receptor (beta chain) sequence and its context. Its antigen is unknown. The record has no base qualities; no much larger clone is one base away. TCRdb lists the instrument as Illumina NovaSeq 6000. TCR cDNA was synthesized by 5'RACE template switching, which introduced a universal primer site and unique molecular identifiers. cDNA synthesis was primed from both the TCR alpha and TCR beta constant segments. Libraries were amplified in two PCR steps, with sample barcodes and sequencing adapters added in the second step. Sequencing of libraries was done on Illumina HiSeq 2500 (2x100 bp) or NovaSeq (2x150 bp). As for the authors' bioinformatics: MIGEC was used to demultiplex reads and collapse the reads into UMI consensus sequences, and MiXCR was used for V(D)J alignment. Using edgeR on replicate PBMC samples, clonotypes were called vaccine-responding if FDR was below 0.01 and the log2 fold change was above 5 up to day 15. CD4 or CD8 identity was assigned to each bulk clonotype according to whether the clonotype was present at higher abundance in the sequenced CD4 repertoire or the sequenced CD8 repertoire. The public reads were quality trimmed at Q25 with fastp and then assembled into clones with MiXCR by TCRdb, keeping productive beta chains. Records with the same CDR3 protein are collapsed into one entry carrying the most frequent genes and DNA. The V and J calls come from TCRdb's annotation, not from the publication. Across this sample there are under 400,000 distinct CDR3 sequences, with under 15% seen only once. The ten largest clones capture about 3% of the sample.

The germline V gene (reference sequence) provides CDR1 SGHAT and CDR2 FQDESV. The CDR3 spans 13 residues, from the cysteine through the phenylalanine. Only the CDR3 portion is preserved as DNA: 39 bases, with reading frame beginning at the first base. Trimming removed 1 base from V and 8 bases from J, leaving 11 bases between the germline ends. The source of the sample is a study of T cells after yellow fever vaccination (dated 2019 in TCRdb). For the study in its entirety: Libraries from fractions with low cell numbers were prepared with the SMART-Seq v4 Ultra Low Input RNA kit. Two healthy male donors, one aged 18 to 30 and one aged 30 to 40 years, made up the cohort. Bulk TCR alpha and beta repertoires were sequenced longitudinally to track T-cell clones before and after primary and booster YFV17D yellow fever vaccination. Blood was drawn at multiple timepoints before and after primary and secondary immunization, with bulk PBMC replicates and cell subsets isolated.

Broad study findings and their caveats: Most clones expanded after primary vaccination were re-detected after the booster (just under 97% of CD4 and around 88% of CD8), suggesting broad memory maintenance. A small share of clonotypes was detected in both CD4 and CD8 compartments, with the overlap likely arising from convergent recombination. Compared with the primary T-cell response, the secondary T-cell response was weaker but faster, peaking on day 5 rather than day 15. Only a couple of donors were included in the study, so the extent to which the findings can be generalized is limited. FACS-sorted repertoires could contain abundant contaminating clonotypes from the bulk population, so computational filtering was required.

The treatment or condition label corresponds to: live attenuated yellow fever vaccine strain. PBMCs were isolated from peripheral blood using a standard Ficoll-Paque protocol. CD4 and CD8 T-cell fractions were isolated with Dynabeads CD4 and CD8 positive selection kits. TriZol was used to extract RNA from bulk PBMCs, CD4 and CD8 fractions, and dextramer-positive and dextramer-negative fractions. Recombination joined TRBV11-1 with TRBJ1-1; the D gene assignment is ambiguous. The receptor was isolated from a man in his late teens or twenties who received the YFV17D yellow fever vaccine. The material was CD4+ T cells sorted from PBMCs, obtained 15 days after the yellow fever booster vaccination. The sequence in DNA is TGTGCCAGCAGCTTAGGACCGCAACCCGAAGCTTTCTTT. This sequence encodes CASSLGPQPEAFF.